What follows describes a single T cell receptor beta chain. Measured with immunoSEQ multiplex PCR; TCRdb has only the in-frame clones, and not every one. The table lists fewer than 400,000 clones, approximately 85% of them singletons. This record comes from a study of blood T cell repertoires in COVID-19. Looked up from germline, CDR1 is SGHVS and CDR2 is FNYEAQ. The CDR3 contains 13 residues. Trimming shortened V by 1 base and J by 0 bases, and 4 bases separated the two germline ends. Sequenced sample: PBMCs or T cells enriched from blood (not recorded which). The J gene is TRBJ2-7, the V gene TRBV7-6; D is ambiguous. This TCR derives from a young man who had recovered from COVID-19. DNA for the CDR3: TGTGCCAGCAGCTTAGACAGCTCCTACGAGCAGTACTTC. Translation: CASSLDSSYEQYF.